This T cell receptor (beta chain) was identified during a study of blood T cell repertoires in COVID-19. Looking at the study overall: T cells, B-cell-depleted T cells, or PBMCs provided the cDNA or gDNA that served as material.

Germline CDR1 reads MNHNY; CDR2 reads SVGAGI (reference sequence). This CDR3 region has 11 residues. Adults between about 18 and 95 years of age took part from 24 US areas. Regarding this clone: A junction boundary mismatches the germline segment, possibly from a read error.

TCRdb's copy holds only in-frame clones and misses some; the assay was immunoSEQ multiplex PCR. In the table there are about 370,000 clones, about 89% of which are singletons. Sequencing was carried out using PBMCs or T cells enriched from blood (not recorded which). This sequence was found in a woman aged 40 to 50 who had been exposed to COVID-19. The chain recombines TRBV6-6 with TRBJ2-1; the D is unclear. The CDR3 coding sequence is TGTGCCAGCAGTTTCGACAACCGAAAGGTCTTC. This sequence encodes CASSFDNRKVF.